The 19 T cell receptor beta chains below come from one sample, sequenced in a study of blood T cell repertoires in COVID-19. The assay was immunoSEQ multiplex PCR, and TCRdb's table has in-frame clones only and misses some. The sample yields 210,000 or so clones, about three quarters seen once. Specimen: peripheral blood. These receptor sequences come from a woman older than 75 with active or convalescent COVID-19.

The gene calls are TRBV15 and TRBJ2-1, with 12 bases identical to TRBD1. The V gene's germline CDR1 is LNHNV and CDR2 YYDKDF (reference sequence). This CDR3 comprises 17 residues. V was clipped by 5 bases and J by 7 bases; unmatched bases: 12. The CDR3: CATSVLSGTGGENEQFF. For the CDR3, the DNA is TGTGCCACCAGCGTACTTTCGGGGACAGGGGGCGAAAATGAGCAGTTCTTC.

The count of this clone is one. Here the CDR3 DNA reads TGTGCCAGCAGCCCGGGACAGCCCGCGAACACCGGGGAGCTGTTTTTT. This codes for CASSPGQPANTGELFF. The rearrangement links TRBV7-2 to TRBJ2-2, with 7 bases that match TRBD1. In germline, CDR1 is SGHTA, CDR2 FQGNSA. V lost 5 bases and J lost 0; bases outside the gene matches: 6. This CDR3 contains 16 residues.

This clone showed up just a few times. The V gene is TRBV5-6, the J gene TRBJ1-1; D is uncertain. V lost 2 bases and J lost 11, with 19 bases in between. Germline V lookup: CDR1 SGHDT, CDR2 YYEEEE. CDR3 length: 14 amino acids. DNA for the CDR3: TGTGCCAGCAGCTTAGTGGACCGCCAGGCGGGCGCTTTCTTT. It specifies CASSLVDRQAGAFF.

V gene TRBV6-5 combines with J gene TRBJ1-1; TRBD1 is a possible D gene (6 bases). CDR3 length equals 14 residues. The V and J ends lost 6 bases and 2 bases respectively, with 13 bases between them. Germline values: CDR1 MNHEY, CDR2 SVGAGI. The CDR3, as DNA: TGTGCCAGCAGGGCCGGGACACTAAACACTGAAGCTTTCTTT. Translation: CASRAGTLNTEAFF.

This chain links TRBV7-9 with TRBJ1-4; 7 nucleotides align to TRBD1. The CDR3 covers 16 residues. Germline V gene sequence: CDR1 SEHNR, CDR2 FQNEAQ (reference sequence). After removal of 5 bases from V and 8 bases from J, the junction contained 14 bases not matched to a gene. CDR3 amino acids: CASSPPGQGVREKLFF. The CDR3 DNA is TGTGCCAGCAGCCCACCGGGTCAGGGGGTTCGCGAAAAACTGTTTTTT.

This clone was seen only a few times. The rearrangement joins TRBV3-1 (or the pseudogene TRBV3-2) to TRBJ1-1, with D hard to call. CDR3 size: 14 residues. Germline CDR1 LGHDT, CDR2 YNNKEL (reference sequence). Trimming took off 1 base at V and 1 base at J, with 7 bases between the two ends. The CDR3 region is CASSQGARNTEAFF. The CDR3 nucleotides read TGTGCCAGCAGCCAAGGGGCCAGGAACACTGAAGCTTTCTTT.

V usage is TRBV5-1 and J usage is TRBJ2-7; the match to TRBD1 covers 8 bases. The germline V gene encodes CDR1 SGHRS and CDR2 YFSETQ. There are 18 residues in the CDR3. V trimming: 4 bases; J trimming: 1 base; junction bases outside the gene matches: 16. CDR3 loop: CASSRSTLGTGLSYEQYF. Written as DNA, the CDR3 is TGCGCCAGCAGCCGTTCTACTCTCGGGACAGGTCTTTCCTACGAGCAGTACTTC. Drawing the rest from reference TRBV5-1 and TRBJ2-7, the complete variable domain is KAGVTQTPRYLIKTRGQQVTLSCSPISGHRSVSWYQQTPGQGLQFLFEYFSETQRNKGNFPGRFSGRQFSNSRSEMNVSTLELGDSALYLCASSRSTLGTGLSYEQYFGPGTRLTVT.

The chain carries TRBV2 and TRBJ1-3; possible D gene TRBD1, 5 bases. Germline CDR1 SNHLY, CDR2 FYNNEI. Trimming removed 3 bases at V and 0 bases at J, with 9 bases between. The CDR3 loop spans 15 amino acids. The CDR3 region has the DNA TGTGCCAGCAGTGAGATTCAGGGCTCTGGAAACACCATATATTTT. It is translated as CASSEIQGSGNTIYF.

The gene calls are TRBV27 and TRBJ1-2; 8 bases line up with TRBD1. The CDR3 is 16 residues long. The germline V gene encodes CDR1 MNHEY and CDR2 SMNVEV (reference sequence). With 0 bases clipped from V and 7 bases from J, the junction kept 10 bases outside the gene matches. CDR3 nucleotides: TGTGCCAGCAGTTTATCCCCGGACAGGGATTATGGTGGCTACACCTTC. It encodes CASSLSPDRDYGGYTF.

Of note for this clone: Other DNA sequences in the sample encode the same CDR3. The genes are TRBV27 and TRBJ1-4; TRBD1 agrees at 8 bases. J lost 3 bases, V lost 5 bases, and 14 bases had no gene match. Germline values: CDR1 MNHEY, CDR2 SMNVEV (reference sequence). The CDR3 is 18 amino acids. CDR3 residues: CASSHQPGQARPNEKLFF. CDR3 DNA sequence: TGTGCCAGCAGTCATCAACCGGGACAGGCGAGGCCTAATGAAAAACTGTTTTTT.

This chain uses TRBV19 with TRBJ1-1; D call uncertain. The CDR3 runs to 15 residues. The V end lost 7 bases, the J end lost 0 bases, and 15 bases lay between the germline ends. Germline V lookup: CDR1 LNHDA, CDR2 SQIVND (reference sequence). In nucleotides, the CDR3 is TGTGCCAGTACGATGGGCGAGTTCATGAACACTGAAGCTTTCTTT. Its protein is CASTMGEFMNTEAFF.

The chain carries TRBV28 and TRBJ1-4; 7 nucleotides match TRBD1. This CDR3 is 15 amino acids long. J gave up 3 bases and V 2 bases, and 3 bases lay outside the gene matches. Germline CDR1 reads MDHEN; CDR2 reads SYDVKM. The CDR3 nucleotides are TGTGCCAGCAGTTTAGAGGGGGCACCTAATGAAAAACTGTTTTTT. It is translated as CASSLEGAPNEKLFF.

CDR3 coding DNA: TGTGCCAGCAGCCAATCCCGCACTGAAGCTTTCTTT. Protein: CASSQSRTEAFF. The V call is TRBV4-2, the J call TRBJ1-1; D is unclear. The germline V gene encodes CDR1 LGHNA and CDR2 YNFKEQ. V was shortened by 2 bases and J by 4 bases, with 5 bases between the two germline ends. This CDR3 contains 12 residues.

The gene calls are TRBV6-5 and TRBJ1-2; D is unresolved. There are 14 residues in the CDR3. Trimming shortened V by 2 bases and J by 0 bases, and 7 bases separated the two germline ends. Germline CDR1 and CDR2: MNHEY and SVGAGI. The CDR3 sequence: CASSYTGSNYGYTF. CDR3 nucleotide sequence: TGTGCCAGCAGTTACACGGGATCTAACTATGGCTACACCTTC.

The chain carries TRBV29-1 and TRBJ2-7; TRBD1 matches at 10 bases. V lost 8 bases to trimming and J lost 4 bases; unmatched junction nucleotides: 11. This CDR3 is 14 amino acids long. CDR1 and CDR2 from the germline V gene are SQVTM and ANQGSEA. CDR3 protein: CSFPRLDRGYEQYF. DNA for the CDR3: TGCAGCTTTCCAAGATTGGACAGGGGGTACGAGCAGTACTTC.

This clone was seen just once. This chain uses TRBV28 with TRBJ1-2; the D gene is possibly TRBD1 (5 bases). The CDR3 runs 14 residues. The germline V gene encodes CDR1 MDHEN and CDR2 SYDVKM. Deletions cut 5 bases from V and 8 bases from J, with 18 bases between. The CDR3 nucleotides read TGTGCCAGCAGTACCCCGGCCAGGGCGGTAGGCTACACCTTC. Translating it yields CASSTPARAVGYTF.

This rearrangement joins TRBV5-1 to TRBJ2-5; 7 positions match TRBD2. V lost 4 bases to trimming and J lost 4 bases; unmatched junction nucleotides: 10. The CDR3 length is 15 residues. Germline V lookup: CDR1 SGHRS, CDR2 YFSETQ. The CDR3 reads CASSRDYLGGETQYF. The DNA of the CDR3 is TGCGCCAGCAGCCGGGACTACCTCGGAGGAGAGACCCAGTACTTC.

In this sample, this clone turned up a few times. The CDR3 loop is CASRRLAGASTDTQYF. The DNA for the CDR3 is TGTGCCAGCAGGAGACTAGCGGGGGCCAGCACAGATACGCAGTATTTT. This chain uses TRBV2 with TRBJ2-3, with 12 bases matching TRBD2. The CDR3 loop spans 16 amino acids. Germline trimming cut 6 bases from V and 0 bases from J; bases unmatched to any gene: 4. CDR1 SNHLY and CDR2 FYNNEI come from the germline V gene.

This clone occurred a few times. The chain carries TRBV19 and TRBJ1-2; 9 bases align to TRBD1. The CDR3 is made up of 15 amino acids. The trim removed 5 bases at V and 5 bases at J, leaving 9 bases unmatched. Germline-derived CDR1 and CDR2 are LNHDA and SQIVND (reference sequence). The CDR3 bases are TGTGCCAGTAGTCCGGACCCCGACAGGGGGTATGGCTACACCTTC. This codes for CASSPDPDRGYGYTF. The variable domain in full, completed from reference TRBV19 and TRBJ1-2, reads DGGITQSPKYLFRKEGQNVTLSCEQNLNHDAMYWYRQDPGQGLRLIYYSQIVNDFQKGDIAEGYSVSREKKESFPLTVTSAQKNPTAFYLCASSPDPDRGYGYTFGSGTRLTVV.